The T cell receptor (beta chain) described here comes from a study of regulatory dendritic cells for organ transplantation. Study-level points and caveats: Regulatory dendritic cells appeared to expand memory CD8+ clones less than mature ones.

Germline CDR1 reads SGDLS; CDR2 reads YYNGEE. This CDR3 comprises 13 residues. J gave up 10 bases and V 3 bases, and 9 bases lay outside the gene matches. Method: immunoSEQ multiplex PCR; TCRdb's copy keeps in-frame clones and lacks some. The table includes 25,000 to 35,000 clones, more than 70% detected once. Comments on this clone: The antigen remains undetermined.

V usage is TRBV9 and J usage is TRBJ1-2, with 7 bases fitting TRBD1. This TCR derives from a human donor in good health. The material sequenced was naive CD8+ T cells from blood. Subset meaning: CD45RA+ naive T cells. CDR3 loop: CASSAPQGFNYTF. DNA for the CDR3: TGTGCCAGCAGCGCCCCACAGGGGTTTAACTACACCTTC.